This passage covers 21 T cell receptor beta chains from one sample sequenced in a study of cytomegalovirus exposure and HLA in healthy donors. With 60 Vbeta and 13 Jbeta primers, the PCR was carried out. The protocol was immunoSEQ multiplex PCR, while the TCRdb copy is restricted to in-frame clones and leaves out a portion. The sample includes about 170,000 clones, approximately 73% of them seen just once. Sequenced material: PBMCs. These receptors were collected from a woman aged 18-29 years in good health and CMV-seropositive.

The gene calls are TRBV9 and TRBJ2-5; 9 positions match TRBD1. Germline CDR1 reads SGDLS; CDR2 reads YYNGEE. V lost 1 base to trimming and J lost 7 bases; unmatched junction nucleotides: 14. The CDR3 is 17 residues long. CDR3 region: CASSVSDLQGAAGTQYF. Here the CDR3 DNA reads TGTGCCAGCAGCGTATCAGACCTACAGGGGGCAGCGGGGACCCAGTACTTC.

This chain uses TRBV5-8 with TRBJ2-1, with 7 bases aligning to TRBD1. V was clipped by 2 bases and J by 7 bases; unmatched bases: 6. Germline loops: CDR1 SGHTS, CDR2 YDEGEE. This CDR3 is built from 14 residues. The CDR3 here is CASSFQGVNNEQFF. In DNA form, the CDR3 reads TGTGCCAGCAGCTTTCAGGGGGTCAATAATGAGCAGTTCTTC.

V and J are TRBV19 and TRBJ2-7, with 9 bases identical to TRBD1. The CDR3 is made up of 14 amino acids. The V gene's germline CDR1 is LNHDA and CDR2 SQIVND (reference sequence). V was pared by 6 bases and J by 3 bases, with 6 bases of the junction left unmatched. The CDR3 DNA sequence: TGTGCCAGTAGCCGACAGGGGGAGAACTACGAGCAGTACTTC. Translation: CASSRQGENYEQYF.

The chain recombines TRBV5-1 with TRBJ2-4, with 7 nucleotides matching TRBD2. The V gene end was trimmed by 3 bases and the J gene end by 0 bases; junction bases not matched to a gene: 6. Germline values: CDR1 SGHRS, CDR2 YFSETQ. This CDR3 comprises 16 residues. The CDR3, as DNA: TGCGCCAGCAGCTCCTGGGAGGGGCTAGCCAAAAACATTCAGTACTTC. It yields the protein CASSSWEGLAKNIQYF.

The gene calls are TRBV10-3 and TRBJ2-2; the D gene is possibly TRBD1 (5 bases). This CDR3 is 14 amino acids long. V lost 10 bases and J lost 5, with 17 bases in between. CDR1 and CDR2 from the germline V gene are ENHRY and SYGVKD. In DNA, the CDR3 is TGTGCCACGAAGTCTTCGACAGAGACCGGGGAGCTGTTTTTT. It codes for CATKSSTETGELFF.

V gene TRBV5-1 combines with J gene TRBJ1-2; D is unclear. Trimming took 0 bases from V and 2 from J, leaving 8 bases between them. CDR1 is SGHRS and CDR2 is YFSETQ in the germline V gene. The CDR3 totals 14 residues. The CDR3 here is CASSLETPNYGYTF. As DNA, the CDR3 is TGCGCCAGCAGCTTGGAGACACCCAACTATGGCTACACCTTC.

The genes are TRBV9 and TRBJ2-1; maybe TRBD2 (7 bases). Trimming took off 4 bases at V and 7 bases at J, with 21 bases between the two ends. CDR1 and CDR2 from the germline V gene are SGDLS and YYNGEE. The CDR3 sequence is 16 residues long. The CDR3 loop is CASSPEGRGGENEQFF. In nucleotides, the CDR3 is TGTGCCAGCAGCCCAGAAGGGAGGGGGGGTGAGAATGAGCAGTTCTTC. Looking up the rest from reference TRBV9 and TRBJ2-1 gives the full variable domain: DSGVTQTPKHLITATGQRVTLRCSPRSGDLSVYWYQQSLDQGLQFLIQYYNGEERAKGNILERFSAQQFPDLHSELNLSSLELGDSALYFCASSPEGRGGENEQFFGPGTRLTVL.

The J gene is TRBJ1-1, the V gene TRBV6-6, with D possibly being TRBD1 (6 bases). The CDR3 has 13 residues. Germline assignment: CDR1 MNHNY and CDR2 SVGAGI (reference sequence). With 7 bases removed from V and 8 bases from J, the gap between germline ends came to 17 bases. CDR3 region: CASNPGATPEAFF. DNA of the CDR3: TGTGCCAGCAACCCAGGGGCTACTCCAGAAGCTTTCTTT.

The sample holds one count of this clone. The rearrangement joins TRBV28 to TRBJ2-5, with 7 bases lining up with TRBD1. Germline V CDR1 and CDR2: MDHEN, SYDVKM. Trimming cost V 6 bases and J 4 bases; bases outside gene matches: 11. The CDR3 length is 15 residues. CDR3 sequence (DNA): TGTGCCAGCAGCAGCGGACAGGCTAATGGAGAGACCCAGTACTTC. As protein: CASSSGQANGETQYF. Full variable domain (rest looked up from reference TRBV28 and TRBJ2-5): DVKVTQSSRYLVKRTGEKVFLECVQDMDHENMFWYRQDPGLGLRLIYFSYDVKMKEKGDIPEGYSVSREKKERFSLILESASTNQTSMYLCASSSGQANGETQYFGPGTRLLVL.

The chain combines TRBV9 with TRBJ1-2; TRBD1 aligns across 8 bases. In germline, CDR1 is SGDLS, CDR2 YYNGEE. There are 15 residues in the CDR3. V dropped 4 bases and J dropped 0; count of bases not matched to a gene: 5. The CDR3 reads CASSLGQGANYGYTF. CDR3 DNA: TGTGCCAGCAGCCTCGGACAGGGTGCTAACTATGGCTACACCTTC.

The chain is built from TRBV7-9 and TRBJ1-1; D is uncertain. The length of the CDR3 is 12 residues. V was shortened by 3 bases and J by 10 bases, with 12 bases between the two germline ends. Germline assignment: CDR1 SEHNR and CDR2 FQNEAQ (reference sequence). CDR3 sequence (DNA): TGTGCCAGCAGCTTGCACGAGTTTGGAGCTTTCTTT. It is translated as CASSLHEFGAFF.

CDR3 amino acids: CASSILGLASETQYF. CDR3 nucleotides: TGCGCCAGCAGCATCCTCGGACTAGCGAGCGAGACCCAGTACTTC. The chain carries TRBV5-1 and TRBJ2-5; 9 bases match TRBD2. CDR3 length: 15 residues. Germline V lookup: CDR1 SGHRS, CDR2 YFSETQ. J gave up 5 bases and V 4 bases, and 9 bases lay outside the gene matches.

The chain has TRBV2 and TRBJ2-5; D possibly corresponds to TRBD1 (5 bases). CDR3 length: 15 amino acids. Germline loops: CDR1 SNHLY, CDR2 FYNNEI. V lost 2 bases, J lost 4 bases, and 14 bases lay in between. The CDR3 bases are TGTGCCAGCAGTGAATGGGGCTCGGGTGGAGAGACCCAGTACTTC. Encoded protein: CASSEWGSGGETQYF.

The chain combines TRBV30 with TRBJ1-1; 8 bases match TRBD1. CDR1 is GTSNPN, CDR2 SVGIG, per germline (reference sequence). Trimming removed 3 bases from V and 1 base from J; junction bases left unmatched: 4. The length of the CDR3 is 14 residues. This CDR3 reads CAWSPGQGNTEAFF. The CDR3, as DNA: TGTGCCTGGAGCCCCGGACAGGGGAACACTGAAGCTTTCTTT.

This rearrangement joins TRBV15 to TRBJ1-5; D may be TRBD1 (6 bases). CDR1 and CDR2 (germline): LNHNV, YYDKDF (reference sequence). This CDR3 contains 17 residues. With 0 bases removed from V and 0 bases from J, the gap between germline ends came to 12 bases. CDR3 loop: CATSRDPGHHSNQPQHF. The CDR3 DNA sequence: TGTGCCACCAGCAGAGATCCGGGACACCATAGCAATCAGCCCCAGCATTTT.

The rearrangement uses TRBV9 and TRBJ2-2; D remains ambiguous. Germline lookup yields CDR1 SGDLS and CDR2 YYNGEE. CDR3 size: 15 residues. V lost 3 bases, J lost 1 base, and 10 bases lay in between. In nucleotides, the CDR3 is TGTGCCAGCAGCGCCCTAGTAGGGAACACCGGGGAGCTGTTTTTT. Amino acids: CASSALVGNTGELFF.

The J gene is TRBJ2-1, the V gene TRBV28, with 12 bases that match TRBD2. This CDR3 has 15 amino acids. In germline, CDR1 is MDHEN, CDR2 SYDVKM. With 6 bases clipped from V and 6 bases from J, the junction kept 6 bases outside the gene matches. This chain's CDR3 is CASRQTSGGLNEQFF. In DNA form, the CDR3 reads TGTGCCAGCAGACAGACTAGCGGGGGCCTCAATGAGCAGTTCTTC.

The rearrangement joins TRBV2 to TRBJ1-5, with D perhaps matching TRBD1 (5 bases). V was pared by 6 bases and J by 6 bases, with 12 bases between. The V gene's germline CDR1 is SNHLY and CDR2 FYNNEI. This CDR3 spans 13 amino acids. The CDR3 region has the DNA TGTGCCAGCAGAGACGGGACTTTTCAGCCCCAGCATTTT. Translating gives CASRDGTFQPQHF.

This clone occurred once. The rearrangement uses TRBV7-2 and TRBJ1-3, with a possible D match to TRBD1 (6 bases). Trimming left V 4 bases short and J 4 bases short, with 14 bases between. Germline V gene data show CDR1 as SGHTA and CDR2 as FQGNSA. The CDR3 length is 15 residues. The CDR3 DNA is TGTGCCAGCAGCTCCACACAGGGACCGGGAAACACCATATATTTT. Its translation is CASSSTQGPGNTIYF.

The chain couples TRBV7-2 to TRBJ2-7; D might be TRBD2 (5 bases). CDR1 is SGHTA and CDR2 is FQGNSA in the germline V gene. Trimming took 3 bases from V and 1 from J, leaving 10 bases between them. The CDR3 sequence is 14 residues long. CDR3: CASSFRGRSYEQYF. The CDR3 coding sequence is TGTGCCAGCAGCTTTAGAGGGAGATCCTACGAGCAGTACTTC.

The rearrangement links TRBV7-9 to TRBJ1-6; 7 nucleotides align to TRBD1. This CDR3 has 16 amino acids. Looked up from germline, CDR1 is SEHNR and CDR2 is FQNEAQ (reference sequence). The junction had 10 bases not matched to a gene; V was cut back by 5 bases and J by 6 bases. CDR3 residues: CASSVLAGTANSPLHF. The DNA of the CDR3 is TGTGCCAGCAGCGTCCTCGCCGGGACAGCTAATTCACCCCTCCACTTT.